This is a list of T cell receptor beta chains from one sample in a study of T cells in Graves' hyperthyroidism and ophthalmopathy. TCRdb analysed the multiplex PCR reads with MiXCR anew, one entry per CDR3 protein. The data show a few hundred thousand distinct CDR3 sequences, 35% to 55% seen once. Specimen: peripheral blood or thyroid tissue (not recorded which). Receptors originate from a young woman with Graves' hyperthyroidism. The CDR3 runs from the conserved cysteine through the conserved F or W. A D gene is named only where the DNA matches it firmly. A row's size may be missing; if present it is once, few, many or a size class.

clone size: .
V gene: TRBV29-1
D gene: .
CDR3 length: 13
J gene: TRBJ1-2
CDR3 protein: CSVRAGFNYGYTF
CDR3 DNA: TGCAGCGTTAGGGCAGGGTTTAACTATGGCTACACCTTC

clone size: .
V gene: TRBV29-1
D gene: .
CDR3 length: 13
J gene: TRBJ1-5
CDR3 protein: CSARSDGNQPQHF
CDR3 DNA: TGCAGCGCTCGGTCGGACGGCAATCAGCCCCAGCATTTT

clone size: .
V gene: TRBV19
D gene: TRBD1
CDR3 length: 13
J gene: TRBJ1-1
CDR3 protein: CATGTGRNTEAFF
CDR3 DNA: TGTGCCACCGGGACAGGGAGGAACACTGAAGCTTTCTTT

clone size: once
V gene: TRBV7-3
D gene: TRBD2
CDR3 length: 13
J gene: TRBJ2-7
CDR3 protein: CASSGLAGGPSDF
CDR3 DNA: TGTGCCAGCAGCGGACTAGCGGGAGGGCCTTCGGACTTC

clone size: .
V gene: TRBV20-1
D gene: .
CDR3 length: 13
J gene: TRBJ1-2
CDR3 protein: CSARPLGGGGNTF
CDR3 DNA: TGCAGTGCTAGACCGTTGGGGGGAGGAGGAAACACCTTC

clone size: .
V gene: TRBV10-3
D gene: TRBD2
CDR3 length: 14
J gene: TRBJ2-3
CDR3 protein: CAISRGGSTDTQYF
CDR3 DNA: TGTGCCATCAGTCGAGGCGGGAGTACAGATACGCAGTATTTT

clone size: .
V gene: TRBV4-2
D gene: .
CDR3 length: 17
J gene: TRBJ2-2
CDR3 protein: CASSQASVPSNTGELFF
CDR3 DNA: TGTGCCAGCAGCCAAGCGTCAGTTCCCAGTAACACCGGGGAGCTGTTTTTT

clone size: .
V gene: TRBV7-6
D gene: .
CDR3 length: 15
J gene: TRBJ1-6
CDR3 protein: CASSLRLGWGSPLHF
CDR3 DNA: TGTGCCAGCAGCTTAAGATTAGGATGGGGTTCACCCCTCCACTTT

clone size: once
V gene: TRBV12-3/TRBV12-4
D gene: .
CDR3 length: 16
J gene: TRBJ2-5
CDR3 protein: CASSAYSEWNTDTQYF
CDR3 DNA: TGTGCCAGCAGTGCTTATTCGGAGTGGAACACAGATACGCAGTACTTC

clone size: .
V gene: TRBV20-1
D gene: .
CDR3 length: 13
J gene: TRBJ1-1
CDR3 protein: CSLRGLKNTEAFF
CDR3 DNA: TGCAGTTTAAGGGGACTCAAGAACACTGAAGCTTTCTTT

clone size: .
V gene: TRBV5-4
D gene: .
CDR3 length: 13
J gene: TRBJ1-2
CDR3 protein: CASLPAGAGGYTF
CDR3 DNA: TGTGCCAGCTTACCCGCGGGGGCCGGTGGCTACACCTTC

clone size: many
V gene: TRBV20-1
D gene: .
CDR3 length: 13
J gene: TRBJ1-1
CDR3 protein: CSSPGEVPTEAFF
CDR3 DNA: TGCAGTTCCCCGGGGGAGGTGCCCACTGAAGCTTTCTTT

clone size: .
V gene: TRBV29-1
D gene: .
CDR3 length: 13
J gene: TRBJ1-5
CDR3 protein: CSSSDTRGQPQHF
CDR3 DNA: TGCAGCTCCTCGGACACGCGCGGACAGCCCCAGCATTTT

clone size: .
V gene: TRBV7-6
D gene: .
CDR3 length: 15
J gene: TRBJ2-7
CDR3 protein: CASSLVSTTTDTQYF
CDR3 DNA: TGTGCCAGCAGCTTAGTTTCCACTACCACAGATACGCAGTACTTC

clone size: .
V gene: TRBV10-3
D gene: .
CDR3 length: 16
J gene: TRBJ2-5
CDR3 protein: CAISTRDPASVQTQYF
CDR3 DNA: TGTGCCATCAGCACACGAGATCCGGCTAGCGTACAGACCCAGTACTTC

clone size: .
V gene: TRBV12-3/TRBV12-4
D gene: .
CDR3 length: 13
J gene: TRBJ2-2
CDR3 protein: CASSPAGQGELFF
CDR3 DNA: TGTGCCAGCAGCCCCGCTGGACAGGGGGAGCTGTTTTTT

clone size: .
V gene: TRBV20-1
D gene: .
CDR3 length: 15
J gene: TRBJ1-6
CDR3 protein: CSASGERESYSPLHF
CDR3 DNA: TGCAGTGCCAGCGGCGAGCGGGAGAGTTATTCACCCCTCCACTTT

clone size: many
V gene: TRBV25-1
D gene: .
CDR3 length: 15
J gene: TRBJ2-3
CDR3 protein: CASSEGLGQQDTQYF
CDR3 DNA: TGTGCCAGCAGTGAGGGTCTAGGTCAACAAGATACGCAGTATTTT

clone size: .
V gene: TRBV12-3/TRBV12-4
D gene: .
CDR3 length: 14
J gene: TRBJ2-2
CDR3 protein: CASSPDQPQGELFF
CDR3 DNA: TGTGCCAGCTCCCCGGACCAACCGCAGGGGGAGCTGTTTTTT

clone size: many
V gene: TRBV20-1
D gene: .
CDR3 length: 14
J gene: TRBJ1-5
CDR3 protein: CSARDRGSNQPQHF
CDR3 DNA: TGCAGTGCTAGAGATCGAGGGAGCAATCAGCCCCAGCATTTT

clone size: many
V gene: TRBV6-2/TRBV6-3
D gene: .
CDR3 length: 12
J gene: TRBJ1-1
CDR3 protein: CASSYSITEAFF
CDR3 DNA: TGTGCCAGCAGTTACTCGATCACTGAAGCTTTCTTT

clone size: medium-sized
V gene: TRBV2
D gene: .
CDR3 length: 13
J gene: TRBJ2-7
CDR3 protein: CASSQGWPYEQYF
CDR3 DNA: TGTGCCAGCAGTCAGGGTTGGCCCTACGAGCAGTACTTC

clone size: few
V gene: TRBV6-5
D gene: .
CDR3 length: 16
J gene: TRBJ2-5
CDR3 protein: CASSSEVIRGQETQYF
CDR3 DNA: TGTGCCAGCAGTTCTGAAGTAATTAGGGGGCAAGAGACCCAGTACTTC

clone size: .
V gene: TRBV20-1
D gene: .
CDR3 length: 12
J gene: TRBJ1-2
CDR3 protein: CSARDIAYGYTF
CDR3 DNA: TGCAGTGCTAGAGATATAGCATATGGCTACACCTTC

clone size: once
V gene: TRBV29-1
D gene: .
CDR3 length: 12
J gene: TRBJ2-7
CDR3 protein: CSVDSLSYEQYF
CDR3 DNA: TGCAGCGTTGACTCCCTCTCCTACGAGCAGTACTTC

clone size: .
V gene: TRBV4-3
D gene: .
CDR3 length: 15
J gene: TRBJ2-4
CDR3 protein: CASSRTGTTKNIQYF
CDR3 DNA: TGCGCCAGCAGCAGAACCGGGACAACCAAAAACATTCAGTACTTC

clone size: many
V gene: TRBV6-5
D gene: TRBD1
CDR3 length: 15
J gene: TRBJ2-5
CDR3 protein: CASGPMTGGVETQYF
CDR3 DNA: TGTGCCAGCGGTCCCATGACAGGGGGCGTTGAGACCCAGTACTTC

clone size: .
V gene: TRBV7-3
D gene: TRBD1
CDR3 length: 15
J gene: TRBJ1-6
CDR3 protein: CASSTAGTGASPLHF
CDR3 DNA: TGTGCCAGCAGCACCGCCGGGACAGGGGCTTCACCCCTCCACTTT

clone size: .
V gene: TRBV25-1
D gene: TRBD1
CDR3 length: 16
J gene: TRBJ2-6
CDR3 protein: CATQGDRVSGANVLTF
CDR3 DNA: TGTGCCACCCAGGGGGACAGAGTCTCTGGGGCCAACGTCCTGACTTTC

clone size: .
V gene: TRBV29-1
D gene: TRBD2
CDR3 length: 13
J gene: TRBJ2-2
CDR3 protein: CSVDWGTSGELFF
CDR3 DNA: TGCAGCGTTGACTGGGGGACTAGCGGGGAGCTGTTCTTT

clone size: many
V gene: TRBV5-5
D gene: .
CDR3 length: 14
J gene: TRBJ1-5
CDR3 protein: CASSLSQGNQPQHF
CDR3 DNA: TGTGCCAGCAGCTTGTCGCAGGGCAATCAGCCCCAGCATTTT

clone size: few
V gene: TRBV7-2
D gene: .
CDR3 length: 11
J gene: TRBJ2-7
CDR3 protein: CASSLYNEQYF
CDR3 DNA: TGTGCCAGCAGCTTATACAATGAGCAGTACTTC

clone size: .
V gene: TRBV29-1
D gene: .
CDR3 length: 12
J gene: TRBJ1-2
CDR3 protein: CSVDDANYGYTF
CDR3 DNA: TGCAGCGTTGACGATGCCAACTATGGCTACACCTTC

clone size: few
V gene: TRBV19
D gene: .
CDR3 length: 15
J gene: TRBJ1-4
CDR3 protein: CASRETGTPSEKLFF
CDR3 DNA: TGTGCCAGTAGGGAGACCGGGACACCCAGTGAAAAACTGTTTTTT

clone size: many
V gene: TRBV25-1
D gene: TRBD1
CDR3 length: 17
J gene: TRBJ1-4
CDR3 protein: CASSERDRGLTNEKLFF
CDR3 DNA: TGTGCCAGCAGTGAACGGGACAGGGGGCTAACTAATGAAAAACTGTTTTTT

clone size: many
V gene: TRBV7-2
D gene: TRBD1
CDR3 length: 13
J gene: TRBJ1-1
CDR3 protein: CASSFRDRGEAFF
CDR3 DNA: TGTGCCAGCAGCTTCCGGGACAGGGGTGAAGCTTTCTTT

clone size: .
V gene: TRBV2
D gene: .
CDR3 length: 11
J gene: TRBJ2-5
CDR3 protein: CVSSLGETQYF
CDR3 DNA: TGTGTCAGCAGTCTAGGGGAGACCCAGTACTTC

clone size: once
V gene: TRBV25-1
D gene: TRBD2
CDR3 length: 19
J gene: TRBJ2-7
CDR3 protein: CASSARGGLAGRSSYEQYF
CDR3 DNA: TGTGCCAGCAGTGCTAGGGGGGGACTAGCGGGTAGAAGCTCCTACGAGCAGTACTTC

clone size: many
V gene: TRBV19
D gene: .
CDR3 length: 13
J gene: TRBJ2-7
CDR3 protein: CASSIGQIYEQYF
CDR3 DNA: TGTGCCAGTAGTATTGGACAGATCTACGAGCAGTACTTC

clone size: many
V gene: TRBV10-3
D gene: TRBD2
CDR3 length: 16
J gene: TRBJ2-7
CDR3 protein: CAISEGLAGPSGEQYF
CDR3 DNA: TGTGCCATCAGTGAAGGACTAGCGGGACCCTCTGGCGAGCAGTACTTC

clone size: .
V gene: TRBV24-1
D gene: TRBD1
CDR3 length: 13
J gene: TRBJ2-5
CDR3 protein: CATSRTGTETQYF
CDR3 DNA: TGTGCCACGTCCCGGACAGGGACCGAGACCCAGTACTTC

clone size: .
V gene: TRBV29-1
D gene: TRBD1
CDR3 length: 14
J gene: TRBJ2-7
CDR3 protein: CSVAGDRSSYEQYF
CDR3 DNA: TGCAGCGTTGCTGGGGACAGGAGTTCCTACGAGCAGTACTTC

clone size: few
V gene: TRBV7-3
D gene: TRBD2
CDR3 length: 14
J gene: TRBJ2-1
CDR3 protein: CASSVGLAGGEQFF
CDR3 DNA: TGTGCCAGCAGCGTCGGACTAGCGGGAGGCGAGCAGTTCTTC

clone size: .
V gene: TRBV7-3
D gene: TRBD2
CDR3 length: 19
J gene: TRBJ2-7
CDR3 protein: CASSLAWASLAGGGYEQYF
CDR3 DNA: TGTGCCAGCAGCTTAGCGTGGGCTTCACTAGCGGGAGGCGGCTACGAGCAGTACTTC

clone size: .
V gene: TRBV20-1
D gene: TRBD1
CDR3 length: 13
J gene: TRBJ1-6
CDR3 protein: CSAKGGVDSPLHF
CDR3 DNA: TGCAGTGCGAAAGGGGGCGTCGATTCACCCCTCCACTTT

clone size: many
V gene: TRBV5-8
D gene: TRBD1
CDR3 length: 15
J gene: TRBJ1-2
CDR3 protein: CASSLPSTGRYGYTF
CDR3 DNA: TGTGCCAGCAGCTTACCCTCGACAGGGCGCTATGGCTACACCTTC

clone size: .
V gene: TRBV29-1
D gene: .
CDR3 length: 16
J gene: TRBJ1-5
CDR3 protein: CSSVDSFTGWDQPQHF
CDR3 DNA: TGCAGCAGCGTTGATAGCTTCACAGGGTGGGATCAGCCCCAGCATTTT

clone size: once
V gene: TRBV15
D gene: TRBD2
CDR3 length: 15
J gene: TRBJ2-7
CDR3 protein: CATSRAVAGDYEQYF
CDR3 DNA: TGTGCCACCAGCAGAGCTGTCGCGGGAGACTACGAGCAGTACTTC

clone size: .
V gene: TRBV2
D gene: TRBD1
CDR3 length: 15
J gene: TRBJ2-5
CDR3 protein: CASRTEDRGGETQYF
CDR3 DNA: TGTGCCAGCAGGACTGAGGACAGGGGTGGCGAGACCCAGTACTTC

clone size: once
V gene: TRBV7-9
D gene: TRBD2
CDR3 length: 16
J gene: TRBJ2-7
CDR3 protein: CASSSQRGDRMYEQYF
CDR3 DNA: TGTGCCAGCAGCTCCCAGCGGGGGGACCGAATGTACGAGCAGTACTTC

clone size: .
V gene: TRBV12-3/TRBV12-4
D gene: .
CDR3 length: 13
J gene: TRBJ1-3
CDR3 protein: CASSLAELNTIYF
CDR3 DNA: TGTGCCAGCAGTTTAGCGGAATTAAACACCATATATTTT

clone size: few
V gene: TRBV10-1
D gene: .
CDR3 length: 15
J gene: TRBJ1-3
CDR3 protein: CASSADENSGNTIYF
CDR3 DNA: TGCGCCAGCAGCGCCGACGAAAACTCTGGAAACACCATATATTTT

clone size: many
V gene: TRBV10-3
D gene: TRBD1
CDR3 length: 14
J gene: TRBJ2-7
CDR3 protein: CAISQPGGRYEQYF
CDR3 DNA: TGTGCCATCAGTCAGCCAGGGGGCAGGTACGAGCAGTACTTC

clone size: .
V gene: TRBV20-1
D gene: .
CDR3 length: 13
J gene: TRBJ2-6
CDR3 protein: CSAERQEMNTEAF
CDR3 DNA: TGCAGTGCTGAAAGACAGGAGATGAACACTGAAGCTTTC